This TCR beta chain was sequenced in a study of CD8+ T cells in alopecia areata. Study-wide context: In an open-label trial, patients got 5 to 10 mg tofacitinib twice daily. Tofacitinib treatment spanned 6 to 18 months, with 6 months off drug afterward. Findings and caveats of the study: Scalp clonality and expanded CD8+ clones among the top 100 fell significantly with tofacitinib.

About this clone: Its antigen is undetermined.

Treatment defined: oral pan-JAK inhibitor, 5-10 mg twice daily. Collected material from alopecia areata patients comprised lesional scalp punch biopsies and peripheral blood. Germline loops: CDR1 SGDLS, CDR2 YYNGEE. V dropped 3 bases and J dropped 7; count of bases not matched to a gene: 3. The CDR3 is 12 residues long. Sequencing relied on a cDNA template that was reverse transcribed from extracted RNA. Sequenced by immunoSEQ multiplex PCR; TCRdb stores in-frame clones only, minus some. The table lists under 350,000 clones, more than 45% of them singletons. This clonotype was obtained from a human donor with alopecia areata. The rearrangement links TRBV9 to TRBJ2-5, with 7 bases lining up with TRBD1. This specimen consisted of CD4+ T cells sorted from blood, obtained at week 24, from a patient treated with tofacitinib. In DNA, the CDR3 is TGTGCCAGCAGCGACCAGGGGGTGACCCAGTACTTC. It codes for CASSDQGVTQYF.